This T cell receptor (beta chain) was recovered during a study of vaccination and CD4 T cells after COVID-19. About the study: Convalescent participants consisted of six males and four females, two being Hispanic.

At the Johns Hopkins FTIC core, DNA taken from cultured CD4+ T cells was sequenced by way of the Oncomine TCR Beta short-read assay. TCRdb reprocessed the PCR reads via MiXCR and lists one record per CDR3 protein. The sample includes some 11,000 distinct CDR3 sequences, about half seen only once; the top ten take 15%. The V gene lost 1 base and the J gene lost 0 bases, with 16 bases spanning the gap. The CDR3 runs 17 residues. The germline gives CDR1 DFQATT, CDR2 SNEGSKA (reference sequence). Regarding treatment: roughly nine-day PBMC culture with coronavirus spike peptide pools or control peptides (ViraFEST assay). Concerning this clonotype itself: The antigen is not known.

Material: CD4+ T cells from blood, cultured in vitro. The rearrangement uses TRBV20-1 and TRBJ1-5; D is uncertain. This TCR came from a human donor who had recovered from COVID-19. DNA of the CDR3: TGCAGTGCTAGAGGGGCGGGCGTAGGGTTTAGCAATCAGCCCCAGCATTTT. It encodes CSARGAGVGFSNQPQHF.